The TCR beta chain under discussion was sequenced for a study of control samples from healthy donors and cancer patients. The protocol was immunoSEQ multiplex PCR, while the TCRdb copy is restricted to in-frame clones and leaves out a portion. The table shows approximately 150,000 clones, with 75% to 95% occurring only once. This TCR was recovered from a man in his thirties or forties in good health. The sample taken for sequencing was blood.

In nucleotides, the CDR3 is TGTGCCAGCAGTTTACAGGGGGGGACCGGGGAGCTGTTTTTT. Amino acids: CASSLQGGTGELFF. V gene TRBV28 combines with J gene TRBJ2-2; D tentatively reads TRBD1 or TRBD2 (7 bases each). The CDR3 has 14 amino acids. Germline-derived CDR1 and CDR2 are MDHEN and SYDVKM. Trimming removed 2 bases from V and 5 bases from J, with 9 bases in between.